The clone carrying this TCR beta chain came up many times. This entry comes from a study of Graves' ophthalmopathy and Graves' hyperthyroidism. This CDR3 contains 16 residues. Germline V gene data show CDR1 as LNHNV and CDR2 as YYDKDF (reference sequence). Trimming removed 3 bases from V and 0 bases from J; junction bases left unmatched: 6. Amplifying from RNA transcripts, the study obtained TCR beta CDR3 regions. The authors performed first-round RT-PCR with HTBI primers and then a second-round multiplex PCR. TCRdb redid the calling of the multiplex PCR reads with MiXCR, one entry per CDR3 protein. The sample shows about 400,000 distinct CDR3 sequences, roughly 21% of them seen only once.

The sequence came from a woman aged 18-29 years with stable Graves' hyperthyroidism. V gene TRBV15 combines with J gene TRBJ2-7, with 9 bases aligning to TRBD2. Material: peripheral blood. For the CDR3, the DNA is TGTGCCACCAGCAGTGGACTAGCGTCTTCCTCCTACGAGCAGTACTTC. Translating it yields CATSSGLASSSYEQYF. Looking up the rest from reference TRBV15 and TRBJ2-7 gives the full variable domain: DAMVIQNPRYQVTQFGKPVTLSCSQTLNHNVMYWYQQKSSQAPKLLFHYYDKDFNNEADTPDNFQSRRPNTSFCFLDIRSPGLGDTAMYLCATSSGLASSSYEQYFGPGTRLTVT.